One and the same sample provided the 5 T cell receptor beta chains below, sequenced in a study of blood T cell repertoires in COVID-19. The data were produced by immunoSEQ multiplex PCR, yet TCRdb's version contains in-frame clones alone and is incomplete. The sample holds 200,000 to 250,000 clones; over 65% are singletons and the top ten take about 3.3%. The sample taken for sequencing was PBMCs or T cells enriched from blood (not recorded which). Receptors were obtained from a woman aged 60-70 years who had recovered from COVID-19.

This chain connects TRBV12-3 or TRBV12-4 to TRBJ2-7, with D possibly matching TRBD2 (6 bases). V lost 8 bases, J lost 6 bases, and 17 bases lay in between. The length of the CDR3 is 13 residues. The DNA of the CDR3 is TGTGCCAGCCGGAGCACGGCCGGGGGCGAGCAGTACTTC. This sequence encodes CASRSTAGGEQYF.

The chain combines TRBV5-3 with TRBJ1-1; 11 positions match TRBD1. TRBV5-3 is an open reading frame whose function is uncertain. The CDR3 totals 15 residues. J gave up 4 bases and V 4 bases, and 6 bases lay outside the gene matches. This CDR3 reads CARSPDRGLTTEAFF. CDR3 bases: TGTGCCAGAAGCCCGGACAGGGGGCTGACCACTGAAGCTTTCTTT.

The V gene is TRBV4-2, the J gene TRBJ1-6, with 11 bases matching TRBD1. The ends lost 3 bases at V and 10 bases at J; junction bases unmatched: 14. Germline V lookup: CDR1 LGHNA, CDR2 YNFKEQ. The CDR3 sequence is 18 residues long. CDR3: CASSQFPGGGQGDSPLHF. CDR3 DNA sequence: TGTGCCAGCAGCCAGTTCCCGGGAGGGGGACAGGGGGACTCACCCCTCCACTTT.

The V and J genes are TRBV5-5 and TRBJ2-1; no definite D call. The ends were cut back, 5 bases at V and 10 bases at J, with 19 bases in the middle. Germline CDR1 and CDR2: SGHKS and YYEKEE (reference sequence). The CDR3 is 14 residues long. CDR3 in DNA: TGTGCCAGCAGTCCCGAGGCCCCCAGTTGGGAGCAGTTCTTC. This sequence encodes CASSPEAPSWEQFF.

The chain links TRBV5-1 to TRBJ1-4; 9 bases align to TRBD1. With V trimmed by 3 bases and J by 7 bases, 7 bases remained unmatched. Per the germline V gene, CDR1 is SGHRS and CDR2 is YFSETQ. The CDR3 consists of 15 residues. The CDR3 bases are TGCGCCAGCAGCTACCAGGGACAGGGAAGTGAAAAACTGTTTTTT. Amino acids: CASSYQGQGSEKLFF.